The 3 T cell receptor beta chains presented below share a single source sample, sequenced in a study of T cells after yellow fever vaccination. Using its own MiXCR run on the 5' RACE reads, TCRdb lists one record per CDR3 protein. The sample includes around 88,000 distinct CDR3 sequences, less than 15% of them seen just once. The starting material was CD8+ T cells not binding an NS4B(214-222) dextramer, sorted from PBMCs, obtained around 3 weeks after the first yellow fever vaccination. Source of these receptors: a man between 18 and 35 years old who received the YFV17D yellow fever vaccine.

CDR3 nucleotides: TGCGCCAGCAGCCCTCGTCGGGGGGCAGTGGTGGGAAAACTGTTTTTT. Translated: CASSPRRGAVVGKLFF. The chain employs TRBV4-1 and TRBJ1-4; possible D gene TRBD1, 6 bases. The length of the CDR3 is 16 residues. Trimming left V 4 bases short and J 10 bases short, with 22 bases between. From germline, CDR1 is MGHRA and CDR2 YSYEKL.

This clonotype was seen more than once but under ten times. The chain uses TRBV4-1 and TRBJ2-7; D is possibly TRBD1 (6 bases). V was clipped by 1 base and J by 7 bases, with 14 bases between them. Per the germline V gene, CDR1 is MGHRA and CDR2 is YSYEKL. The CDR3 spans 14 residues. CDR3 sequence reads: CASSQAVGGGEQYV. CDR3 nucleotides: TGCGCCAGCAGCCAAGCAGTTGGGGGCGGGGAGCAGTACGTC.

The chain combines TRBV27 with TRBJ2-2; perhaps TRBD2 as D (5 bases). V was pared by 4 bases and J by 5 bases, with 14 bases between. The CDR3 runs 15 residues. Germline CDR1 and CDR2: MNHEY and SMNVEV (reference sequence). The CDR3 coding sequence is TGTGCCAGCAGTTCGGCCGGGGAAGGAACCGGGGAGCTGTTTTTT. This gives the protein CASSSAGEGTGELFF.